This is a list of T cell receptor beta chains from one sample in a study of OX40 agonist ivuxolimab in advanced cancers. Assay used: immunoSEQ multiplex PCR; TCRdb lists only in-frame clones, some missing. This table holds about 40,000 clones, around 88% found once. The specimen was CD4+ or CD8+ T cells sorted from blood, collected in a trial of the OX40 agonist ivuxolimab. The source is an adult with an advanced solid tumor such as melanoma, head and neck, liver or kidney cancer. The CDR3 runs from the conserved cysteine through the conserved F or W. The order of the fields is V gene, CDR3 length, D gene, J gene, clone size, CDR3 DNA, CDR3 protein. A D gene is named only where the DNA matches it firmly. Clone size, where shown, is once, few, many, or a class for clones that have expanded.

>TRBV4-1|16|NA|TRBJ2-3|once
TGCGCCAGCAGCCAGAGGACAGCAGCTAGCACAGATACGCAGTATTTT
CASSQRTAASTDTQYF
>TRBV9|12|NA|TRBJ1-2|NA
TGTGCCAGCAGCCCGGACAGCTATGGCTACACCTTC
CASSPDSYGYTF
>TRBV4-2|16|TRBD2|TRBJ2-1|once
TGTGCCAGCAGCCAAGAGGGGGGAGGGACTTTCAATGAGCAGTTCTTC
CASSQEGGGTFNEQFF
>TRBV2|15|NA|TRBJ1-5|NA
TGTGCCAGCAGTGAAGTAGGGGGGAGGGATCAGCCCCAGCATTTT
CASSEVGGRDQPQHF
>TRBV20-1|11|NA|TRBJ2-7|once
TGCAGTGCTAAACAGGGCTACGAGCAGTACTTC
CSAKQGYEQYF
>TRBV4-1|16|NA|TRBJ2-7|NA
TGCGCCAGCAGCCTCCAGGGGCAGGGAGGAATCTACGAGCAGTACTTC
CASSLQGQGGIYEQYF
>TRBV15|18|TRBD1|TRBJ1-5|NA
TGTGCCACCAGCAGAGTGGGACAGGGACATTATAGCAATCAGCCCCAGCATTTT
CATSRVGQGHYSNQPQHF
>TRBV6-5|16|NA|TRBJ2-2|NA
TGTGCCAGCAGTTACATCCCGGGGACGAACACCGGGGAGCTGTTTTTT
CASSYIPGTNTGELFF
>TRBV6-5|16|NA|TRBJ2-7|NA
TGTGCCAGCAGTTACTCCGGCACCGGGAGCTCCTACGAGCAGTACTTC
CASSYSGTGSSYEQYF
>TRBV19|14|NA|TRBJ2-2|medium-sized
TGTGCCAGTACACCCCCGGGGGCCACCGGGGAGCTGTTTTTT
CASTPPGATGELFF
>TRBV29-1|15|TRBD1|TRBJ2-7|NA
TGCAGCGTTGAAGATCGGACAGGACAGAACTACGAGCAGTACTTC
CSVEDRTGQNYEQYF
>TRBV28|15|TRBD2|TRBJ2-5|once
TGTGCCAGCAGCTCCGAGGTAGCGGGAGAGGGGACCCAGTACTTC
CASSSEVAGEGTQYF
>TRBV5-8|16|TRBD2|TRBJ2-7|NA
TGTGCCAGCAGCTTGGGGGGACTAGACGGGTTTGACGAGCAGTACTTC
CASSLGGLDGFDEQYF
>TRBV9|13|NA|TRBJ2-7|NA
TGTGCCAGCAGCGTATCCGGATCCTACGAGCAGTACTTC
CASSVSGSYEQYF
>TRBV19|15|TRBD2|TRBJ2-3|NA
TGTGCCAGTAGAAAGCTAGCGGGAGGAATAGATACGCAGTATTTT
CASRKLAGGIDTQYF
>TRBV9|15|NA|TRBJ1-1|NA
TGTGCCAGCAGCGTAGAATCCGCGGGGGCCGGGGAAGCTTTCTTT
CASSVESAGAGEAFF
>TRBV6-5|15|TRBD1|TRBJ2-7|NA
TGTGCCAGCAGTTATGGACAGGGGGCCTCCTACGAGCAGTACTTC
CASSYGQGASYEQYF
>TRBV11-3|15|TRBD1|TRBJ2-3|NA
TGTGCCAGCAGCTCCGGGACAGGGGTGACAGATACGCAGTATTTT
CASSSGTGVTDTQYF
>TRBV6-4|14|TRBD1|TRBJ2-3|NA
TGTGCCAGCAGCCAGGGACAGGGCCCAGATACGCAGTATTTT
CASSQGQGPDTQYF
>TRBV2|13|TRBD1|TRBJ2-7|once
TGTGCCAGCACTAGGACAGGAAACTACGAGCAGTACTTC
CASTRTGNYEQYF
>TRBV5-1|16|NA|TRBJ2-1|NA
TGCGCCAGCAGCTTGCGAGGGGGAGGGACATACAATGAGCAGTTCTTC
CASSLRGGGTYNEQFF
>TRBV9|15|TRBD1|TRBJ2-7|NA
TGTGCCAGCAGCGTGTCGGGACAGGGAGCCTACGAGCAGTACTTC
CASSVSGQGAYEQYF
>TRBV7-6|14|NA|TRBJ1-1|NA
TGTGCCAGCAGCTTGGCGGGGCGGGGGGCTGAAGCTTTCTTT
CASSLAGRGAEAFF
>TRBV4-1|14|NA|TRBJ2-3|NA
TGCGCCAGCAATCAAAAAGTAAGCACAGATACGCAGTATTTT
CASNQKVSTDTQYF
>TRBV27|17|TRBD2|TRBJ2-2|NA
TGTGCCAGCAGCCCTGACGGGACTAGCGGGAGCACCGGGGAGCTGTTTTTT
CASSPDGTSGSTGELFF
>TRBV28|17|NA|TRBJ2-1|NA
TGTGCCAGCAGTCCAACCGTAGGAGGGCCAGTTGAGAATGAGCAGTTCTTC
CASSPTVGGPVENEQFF
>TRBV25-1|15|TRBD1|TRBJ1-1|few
TGTGCCAGCAGGCGAACAGGGGGCATGAACACTGAAGCTTTCTTT
CASRRTGGMNTEAFF
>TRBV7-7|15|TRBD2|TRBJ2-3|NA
TGTGCTAGCAGCTCGGGACTAGCGGTCACAGATACGCAGTATTTT
CASSSGLAVTDTQYF
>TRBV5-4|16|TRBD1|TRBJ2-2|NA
TGTGCCAGCAGCTTTGAGGGACAGGTTTACACCGGGGAGCTGTTTTTT
CASSFEGQVYTGELFF
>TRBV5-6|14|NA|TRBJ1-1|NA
TGTGCCAGCAGCTTGGGGGCAGGGAACACTGAAGCTTTCTTT
CASSLGAGNTEAFF
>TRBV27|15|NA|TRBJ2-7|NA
TGTGCCAGCGAAGAAAGGGGGGGACTTTCCTACGAGCAGTACTTC
CASEERGGLSYEQYF
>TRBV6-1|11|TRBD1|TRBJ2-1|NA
TGTGCCAGCTTCTGGACAGGGGCGCAGTTCTTC
CASFWTGAQFF
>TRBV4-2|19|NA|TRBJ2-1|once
TGTGCCAGCAGCCCCCAAAGGGACCGTACCGGGACATCTATCAATGAGCAGTTCTTC
CASSPQRDRTGTSINEQFF
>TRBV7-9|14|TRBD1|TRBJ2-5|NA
TGTGCCAGCAGCATGCCACAGGGGGCGGAGACCCAGTACTTC
CASSMPQGAETQYF
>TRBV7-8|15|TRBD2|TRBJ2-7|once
TGTGCCAGCAGCTTAGGGGCAGGGTCCGGGAGGGAGCAGTACTTC
CASSLGAGSGREQYF
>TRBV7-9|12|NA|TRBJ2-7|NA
TGTGCCAGCAGCTTCCGTTGGGACGAGCAGTACTTC
CASSFRWDEQYF
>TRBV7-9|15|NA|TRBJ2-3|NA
TGTGCCAGCAGCTTTGTCCCTAGCGGCACAGATACGCAGTATTTT
CASSFVPSGTDTQYF
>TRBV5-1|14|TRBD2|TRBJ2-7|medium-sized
TGCGCCAGCAGCCCCGGACTAGCGGGTTACGAGCAGTACTTC
CASSPGLAGYEQYF
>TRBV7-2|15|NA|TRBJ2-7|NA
TGTGCCAGCAGCTTAGGGTTAGGGGATACCTACGAGCAGTACTTC
CASSLGLGDTYEQYF
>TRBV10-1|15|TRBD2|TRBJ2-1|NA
TGCGCCAGCAGTTCGAGCGGGAGCTCCTACAATGAGCAGTTCTTC
CASSSSGSSYNEQFF
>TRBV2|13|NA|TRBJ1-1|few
TGTGCCAGCAGACGGACGGTGAACACTGAAGCTTTCTTT
CASRRTVNTEAFF
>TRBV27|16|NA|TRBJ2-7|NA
TGTGCCAGCAGTCCTCTCGGAGTTAGGGGTTCCTACGAGCAGTACTTC
CASSPLGVRGSYEQYF
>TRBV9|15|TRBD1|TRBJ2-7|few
TGTGCCAGCAGCGTAGGGGGGACAGGGGCCTACGAGCAGTACTTC
CASSVGGTGAYEQYF
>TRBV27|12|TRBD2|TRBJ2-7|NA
TGTGCCAGCAGTGGACTAGCGGGAGAGCAGTACTTC
CASSGLAGEQYF
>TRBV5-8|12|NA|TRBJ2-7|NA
TGTGCCAGCAGCTTGAGGGCCTACGAGCAGTACTTC
CASSLRAYEQYF
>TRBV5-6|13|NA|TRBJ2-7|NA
TGTGCCAGCAGGTTGTGGGGGGTTCTCGAGCAGTACTTC
CASRLWGVLEQYF
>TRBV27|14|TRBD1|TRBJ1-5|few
TGTGCCAGCAGTACGGGACAGAGCAATCAGCCCCAGCATTTT
CASSTGQSNQPQHF
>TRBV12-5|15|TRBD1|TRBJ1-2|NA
TGTGCTAGTGGTTTGTCCCGGGACAGTATCTATGGCTACACCTTC
CASGLSRDSIYGYTF
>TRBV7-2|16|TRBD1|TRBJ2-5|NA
TGTGCCAGCAGCTTAGGGTTAGCGACAGGGAAAGAGACCCAGTACTTC
CASSLGLATGKETQYF
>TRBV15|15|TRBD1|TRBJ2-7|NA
TGTGCCACCAGCAGAGATCGGGGACAGGCTCACGAGCAGTACTTC
CATSRDRGQAHEQYF
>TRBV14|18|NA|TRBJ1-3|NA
TGTGCCAGCAGCCACCATTCCGGACTTCCAACTTCTGGAAACACCATATATTTT
CASSHHSGLPTSGNTIYF
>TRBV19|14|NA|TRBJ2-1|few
TGTGCCAGTAGTATAGTGGTACTCCACAATGAGCAGTTCTTC
CASSIVVLHNEQFF
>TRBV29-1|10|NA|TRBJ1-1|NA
TGCTCTGGAGGAGACACTGAAGCTTTCTTT
CSGGDTEAFF